Sequencing of this T cell receptor beta chain was carried out in a study of beta chain features in type 1 diabetes. The study reverse transcribed the entire isolated RNA, so it sequenced expressed TCRB transcripts. TCRdb's table, derived via immunoSEQ multiplex PCR, lists solely in-frame clones and lacks some. The sample carries 300,000 to 350,000 clones, approximately 10% recorded once. V lost 1 base to trimming and J lost 8 bases, with 14 bases between them. This CDR3 comprises 15 residues. The germline gives CDR1 SGHTA, CDR2 FQGNSA. Regarding this clone: Its antigen is undetermined.

General study results and limits: Type 1 diabetes patients had VDJ junctions that carried fewer insertions and more deletions. Type 1 diabetes patients showed a moderate but significant shortening of TCRB CDR3s in all four CD4+ subsets. The naive, central memory and Treg TCRB repertoires showed an apparent similarity that was greater among patients than among healthy donors.

Material for sequencing was central memory CD4+ T cells from blood. The chain recombines TRBV7-2 with TRBJ1-4; no clear D. The TCR originated in a man aged 30 to 45 with type 1 diabetes. This chain's CDR3 is CASSLDGEGMEKLFF. In nucleotides, the CDR3 is TGTGCCAGCAGCTTAGACGGGGAGGGAATGGAAAAACTGTTTTTT.